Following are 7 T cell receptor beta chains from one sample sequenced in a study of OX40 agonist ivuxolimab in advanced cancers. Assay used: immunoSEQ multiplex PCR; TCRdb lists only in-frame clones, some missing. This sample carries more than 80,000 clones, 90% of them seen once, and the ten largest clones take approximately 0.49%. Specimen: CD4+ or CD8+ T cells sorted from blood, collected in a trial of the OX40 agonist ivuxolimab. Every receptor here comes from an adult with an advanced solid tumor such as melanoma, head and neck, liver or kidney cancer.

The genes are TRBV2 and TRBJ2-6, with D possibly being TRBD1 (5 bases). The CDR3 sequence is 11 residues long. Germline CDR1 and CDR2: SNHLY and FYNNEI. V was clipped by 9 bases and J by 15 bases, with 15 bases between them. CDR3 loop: CASRQGHRLTF. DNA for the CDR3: TGTGCCAGTCGCCAGGGCCATCGCCTGACTTTC.

CDR3 sequence: CASSMGGERSQHF. CDR3 DNA: TGTGCCAGTAGTATGGGGGGGGAAAGGTCCCAGCATTTT. This sequence joins TRBV19 and TRBJ1-5; the D gene is possibly TRBD1 (5 bases). Trimming cost V 3 bases and J 11 bases, with 14 bases left between them. The V gene's germline CDR1 is LNHDA and CDR2 SQIVND (reference sequence). This CDR3 spans 13 amino acids.

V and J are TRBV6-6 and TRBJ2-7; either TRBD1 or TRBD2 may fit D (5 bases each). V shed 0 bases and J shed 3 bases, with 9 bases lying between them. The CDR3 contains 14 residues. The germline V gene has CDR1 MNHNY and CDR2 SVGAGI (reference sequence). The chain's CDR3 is CASSYSGPRYEQYF. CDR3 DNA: TGTGCCAGCAGTTACTCGGGACCCCGCTACGAGCAGTACTTC.

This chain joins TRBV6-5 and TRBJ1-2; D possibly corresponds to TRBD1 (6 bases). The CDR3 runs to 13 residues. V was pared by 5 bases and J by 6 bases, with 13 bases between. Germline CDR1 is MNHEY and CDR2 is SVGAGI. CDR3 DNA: TGTGCCAGCAGTAACCTACAGGGACATGGCTACACCTTC. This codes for CASSNLQGHGYTF.

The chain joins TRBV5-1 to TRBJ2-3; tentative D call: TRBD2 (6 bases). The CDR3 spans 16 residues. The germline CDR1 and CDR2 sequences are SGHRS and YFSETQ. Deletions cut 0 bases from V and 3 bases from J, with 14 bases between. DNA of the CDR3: TGCGCCAGCAGCTTGGTCTCAGGGAGGATAACAGATACGCAGTATTTT. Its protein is CASSLVSGRITDTQYF.

In DNA, the CDR3 is TGTGCCAGCAGTGCCCCCGGGGAGGGGCTCTCCTACGAGCAGTACTTC. This encodes CASSAPGEGLSYEQYF. The chain carries TRBV28 and TRBJ2-7, with 7 bases matching TRBD2. The trim removed 5 bases at V and 0 bases at J, leaving 10 bases unmatched. The CDR3 covers 16 residues. The germline CDR1 and CDR2 sequences are MDHEN and SYDVKM. Filled out from reference TRBV28 and TRBJ2-7, the complete variable domain reads DVKVTQSSRYLVKRTGEKVFLECVQDMDHENMFWYRQDPGLGLRLIYFSYDVKMKEKGDIPEGYSVSREKKERFSLILESASTNQTSMYLCASSAPGEGLSYEQYFGPGTRLTVT.

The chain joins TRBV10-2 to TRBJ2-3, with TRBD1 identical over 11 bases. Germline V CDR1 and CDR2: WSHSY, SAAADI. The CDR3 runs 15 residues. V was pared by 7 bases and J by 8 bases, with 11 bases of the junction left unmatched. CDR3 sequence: CASKQGQGVIGTQYF. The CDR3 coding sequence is TGCGCCAGCAAGCAGGGACAGGGGGTAATCGGTACGCAGTATTTT.